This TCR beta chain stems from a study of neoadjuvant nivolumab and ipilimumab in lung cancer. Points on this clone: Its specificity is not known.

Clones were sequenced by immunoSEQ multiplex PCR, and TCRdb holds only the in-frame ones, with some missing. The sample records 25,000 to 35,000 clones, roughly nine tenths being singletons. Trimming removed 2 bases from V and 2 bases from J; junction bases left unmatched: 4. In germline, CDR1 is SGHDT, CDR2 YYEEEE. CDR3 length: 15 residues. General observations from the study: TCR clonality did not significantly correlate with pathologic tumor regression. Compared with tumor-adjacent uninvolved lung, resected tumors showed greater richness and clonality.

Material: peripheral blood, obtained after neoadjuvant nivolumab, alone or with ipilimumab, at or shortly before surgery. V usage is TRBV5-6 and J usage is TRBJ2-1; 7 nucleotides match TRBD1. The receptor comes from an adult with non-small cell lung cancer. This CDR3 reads CASSFGQGAYNEQFF. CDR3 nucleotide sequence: TGTGCCAGCAGCTTTGGTCAGGGGGCCTACAATGAGCAGTTCTTC.